Sequencing of this TCR beta chain was carried out in a study of T cells after yellow fever vaccination. The J segment lost 5 bases and the V segment lost 1 base, leaving 11 bases of the junction unmatched. CDR1 is SGHDT, CDR2 YYEEEE, per germline. The CDR3 loop spans 17 amino acids. Via MiXCR, TCRdb re-called the 5' RACE reads, giving one row per CDR3 protein. The table lists approximately 250,000 distinct CDR3 sequences, over 3% of them singletons. This clonotype was found many times. The material sequenced was PBMCs, taken 15 days after the yellow fever booster vaccination. This TCR derives from a man between 18 and 35 years old who received the YFV17D yellow fever vaccine. The chain uses TRBV5-6 and TRBJ2-3, with 9 bases aligning to TRBD2. For the CDR3, the DNA is TGTGCCAGCAGCTTGATCGCGCTAGCGGGGTATAGAGATACGCAGTATTTT. Its translation is CASSLIALAGYRDTQYF. Complete variable domain (other parts from reference TRBV5-6 and TRBJ2-3): DAGVTQSPTHLIKTRGQQVTLRCSPKSGHDTVSWYQQALGQGPQFIFQYYEEEERQRGNFPDRFSGHQFPNYSSELNVNALLLGDSALYLCASSLIALAGYRDTQYFGPGTRLTVL.